Listed here are 21 T cell receptor beta chains from one sample, sequenced in a study of regulatory T cells in long-lasting Graves disease. Specified time point: persistent/refractory GD, antithyroid drugs over 5 years with positive TRAb. RNA extracted from PBMCs served as the sequencing template. The authors built TCR beta libraries using iRepertoire HTBI primers and Arm-PCR of CDR3 regions. TCRdb analysed the multiplex PCR reads with MiXCR anew, one entry per CDR3 protein. The table shows roughly 400,000 distinct CDR3 sequences, with less than 25% occurring only once. The starting material was peripheral blood mononuclear cells (PBMCs), obtained when the disease was refractory, from a patient treated with antithyroid drugs. Source of these receptors: a female donor with Graves disease.

This clonotype has only a few counts. The CDR3: CSASRLAGEQYF. As DNA, the CDR3 is TGCAGTGCTAGTAGACTAGCGGGAGAGCAGTACTTC. This chain connects TRBV20-1 to TRBJ2-7; 11 bases are a match to TRBD2. There are 12 residues in the CDR3. V dropped 3 bases and J dropped 7; count of bases not matched to a gene: 2. Looked up from germline, CDR1 is DFQATT and CDR2 is SNEGSKA (reference sequence).

In its sample, this clonotype was seen a few times. The chain links TRBV20-1 to TRBJ2-5; either TRBD1 or TRBD2 may fit D (6 bases each). In germline, CDR1 is DFQATT, CDR2 SNEGSKA (reference sequence). The CDR3 is 14 amino acids. V lost 4 bases and J lost 2, with 14 bases in between. CDR3 region: CSAIGGGTQETQYF. DNA of the CDR3: TGCAGTGCTATAGGTGGGGGGACACAAGAGACCCAGTACTTC.

There are a few counts of this clonotype. The chain has TRBV5-1 and TRBJ2-2; D is perhaps TRBD1 or TRBD2 (5 bases each). The germline V gene has CDR1 SGHRS and CDR2 YFSETQ. The CDR3 has 14 residues. V lost 6 bases and J 7 bases, leaving 16 bases between the germline ends. The CDR3 nucleotides are TGCGCCAGCACTCTAGCAGGGAGTAGCGGGGAGCTGTTTTTT. As protein: CASTLAGSSGELFF.

This clonotype was picked up one time. This chain connects TRBV19 to TRBJ2-1; the D is unclear. Germline assignment: CDR1 LNHDA and CDR2 SQIVND (reference sequence). The CDR3 length is 12 residues. Trimming removed 6 bases from V and 5 bases from J, with 8 bases in between. CDR3 sequence reads: CASRSSHNEQFF. CDR3 nucleotides: TGTGCCAGTAGGTCCAGCCACAATGAGCAGTTCTTC.

This clonotype was seen many times. The rearrangement uses TRBV6-1 and TRBJ2-6, with D perhaps TRBD2 (6 bases). With 5 bases removed from V and 0 bases from J, the gap between germline ends came to 14 bases. This CDR3 is built from 17 residues. Germline V gene sequence: CDR1 MNHNS, CDR2 SASEGT. The DNA for the CDR3 is TGTGCCAGCAGTCGGCGGGGACGGAGCTCTGGGGCCAACGTCCTGACTTTC. This codes for CASSRRGRSSGANVLTF.

In this sample, this clonotype turned up many times. This chain links TRBV7-8 with TRBJ2-7; the D gene could be TRBD1 or TRBD2 (5 bases each). Trimming removed 1 base at V and 1 base at J, with 11 bases between. CDR1 and CDR2 (germline): SGHVS, FQNEAQ. The CDR3 consists of 15 residues. The CDR3 here is CASSLDPGRSYEQYF. The DNA for the CDR3 is TGTGCCAGCAGCTTAGATCCAGGGAGATCCTACGAGCAGTACTTC.

The V call is TRBV27, the J call TRBJ2-7; 9 nucleotides agree with TRBD1. Germline lookup yields CDR1 MNHEY and CDR2 SMNVEV (reference sequence). J lost 3 bases, V lost 5 bases, and 8 bases had no gene match. This CDR3 is built from 15 residues. The CDR3 is CASSARQGEGYEQYF. Written as DNA, the CDR3 is TGTGCCAGCAGTGCACGACAGGGGGAGGGCTACGAGCAGTACTTC.

This rearrangement joins TRBV7-9 to TRBJ2-3; 9 nucleotides line up with TRBD2. CDR1 is SEHNR, CDR2 FQNEAQ, per germline (reference sequence). The V segment lost 1 base and the J segment 0 bases; nucleotides outside the gene matches: 2. The CDR3 has 16 residues. CDR3 sequence reads: CASSLVAGVSTDTQYF. The CDR3 nucleotides are TGTGCCAGCAGCTTAGTAGCGGGAGTCAGCACAGATACGCAGTATTTT.

The table lists this clonotype with many counts. This chain connects TRBV7-2 to TRBJ2-2; 10 bases align to TRBD2. Germline loops: CDR1 SGHTA, CDR2 FQGNSA. The CDR3 is made up of 17 amino acids. The V gene end was trimmed by 2 bases and the J gene end by 4 bases; junction bases not matched to a gene: 7. CDR3 bases: TGTGCCAGCAGCTTAAACCCTAGCGGGAGTGGCACCGGGGAGCTGTTTTTT. Translated, it gives CASSLNPSGSGTGELFF. Full variable domain (outside the CDR3, taken from reference TRBV7-2 and TRBJ2-2): GAGVSQSPSNKVTEKGKDVELRCDPISGHTALYWYRQSLGQGLEFLIYFQGNSAPDKSGLPSDRFSAERTGGSVSTLTIQRTQQEDSAVYLCASSLNPSGSGTGELFFGEGSRLTVL.

This clonotype was counted between two and nine times. The chain links TRBV28 to TRBJ1-3, with 8 nucleotides matching TRBD1. Trimming took 6 bases from V and 8 from J; bases not matched to a gene: 9. Germline CDR1 is MDHEN and CDR2 is SYDVKM. The CDR3 is 14 amino acids. The DNA for the CDR3 is TGTGCCAGCAGCACCCCAGGGGGCGGCGACACCATATATTTT. Encoded protein: CASSTPGGGDTIYF. Looking up the rest from reference TRBV28 and TRBJ1-3 gives the full variable domain: DVKVTQSSRYLVKRTGEKVFLECVQDMDHENMFWYRQDPGLGLRLIYFSYDVKMKEKGDIPEGYSVSREKKERFSLILESASTNQTSMYLCASSTPGGGDTIYFGEGSWLTVV.

The chain has TRBV5-1 and TRBJ1-2, with D maybe TRBD1 (5 bases). This CDR3 spans 14 amino acids. Germline V gene lookup returns CDR1 SGHRS and CDR2 YFSETQ. V was clipped by 0 bases and J by 1 base, with 7 bases between them. The chain's CDR3 is CASSLERGNYGYTF. The CDR3 nucleotides are TGCGCCAGCAGCTTGGAAAGGGGTAACTATGGCTACACCTTC.

There are a few counts of this clonotype. The V gene is TRBV24-1, the J gene TRBJ2-3, with 10 bases that match TRBD2. V shed 6 bases and J 3 bases; nucleotides not matched to a gene: 11. The CDR3 has 17 amino acids. Germline V gene data show CDR1 as KGHDR and CDR2 as SFDVKD. CDR3 nucleotides: TGTGCCACCAGTCGCACTCTAGCGGGAGCGAGTACAGATACGCAGTATTTT. Its protein product is CATSRTLAGASTDTQYF.

This clonotype has ten or more counts. V and J are TRBV28 and TRBJ2-7; D remains ambiguous. The germline V gene has CDR1 MDHEN and CDR2 SYDVKM. The CDR3 is made up of 15 amino acids. V lost 0 bases to trimming and J lost 5 bases, with 14 bases between them. The CDR3 region has the DNA TGTGCCAGCAGTTTATGGGCTGGGGTTGGGGACGAGCAGTACTTC. As protein: CASSLWAGVGDEQYF.

This clonotype was picked up a small number of times. The chain combines TRBV7-2 with TRBJ2-1; D is unclear. Germline V gene sequence: CDR1 SGHTA, CDR2 FQGNSA. CDR3 length: 15 amino acids. The V and J ends lost 5 bases and 2 bases respectively, with 13 bases between them. CDR3 nucleotides: TGTGCCAGCAGCCCTGAGCGCACGGCCTACAATGAGCAGTTCTTC. Protein sequence: CASSPERTAYNEQFF.

This clonotype was observed many times. V usage is TRBV4-3 and J usage is TRBJ2-5; a weak D match, TRBD1 (6 bases). The germline gives CDR1 LGHNA, CDR2 YSLEER. Trimming cost V 3 bases and J 5 bases, with 16 bases left between them. The CDR3 covers 15 residues. CDR3 in amino acids: CASSHGQGRRETQYF. CDR3 coding DNA: TGCGCCAGCAGCCATGGTCAGGGGCGGAGGGAGACCCAGTACTTC.

There are many counts of this clonotype. V gene TRBV6-1 combines with J gene TRBJ1-1, with 8 nucleotides matching TRBD1. The J segment lost 6 bases and the V segment lost 6 bases, leaving 9 bases of the junction unmatched. This CDR3 is built from 14 residues. The germline gives CDR1 MNHNS, CDR2 SASEGT. The CDR3 protein is CASRYRGERAEAFF. DNA for the CDR3: TGTGCCAGCAGGTACAGGGGGGAAAGGGCTGAAGCTTTCTTT.

V usage is TRBV29-1 and J usage is TRBJ2-1, with 9 bases that match TRBD2. Germline V lookup: CDR1 SQVTM, CDR2 ANQGSEA. CDR3 length equals 15 residues. J lost 2 bases, V lost 0 bases, and 2 bases had no gene match. CDR3 amino acids: CSVEDVAGAYNEQFF. The CDR3 bases are TGCAGCGTTGAAGACGTAGCGGGAGCCTACAATGAGCAGTTCTTC.

To note about this clonotype: A read error may be the cause here, since a much bigger clone is one base away. The rearrangement uses TRBV12-3 or TRBV12-4 and TRBJ2-6; D not resolved. This CDR3 has 13 amino acids. CDR3 nucleotide sequence: TGTGCCAGCAGAACCTCTGGGGTCAACGTCCTGACTTTC. This codes for CASRTSGVNVLTF.

Details on this clonotype: A read error may account for a junction end that differs from germline. This chain connects TRBV28 to TRBJ2-1, with a weak D call TRBD1 (5 bases). This CDR3 has 15 amino acids. Germline assignment: CDR1 MDHEN and CDR2 SYDVKM. The CDR3 DNA reads as TGTGCCAGCAGTGCCTGGCAGGGTTCCTACAATGAGCAGCTCTTC. This gives the protein CASSAWQGSYNEQLF.

This rearrangement joins TRBV6-1 to TRBJ2-7; D not certain. The CDR3 runs to 16 residues. Trimming took off 6 bases at V and 2 bases at J, with 20 bases between the two ends. Germline CDR1 is MNHNS and CDR2 is SASEGT. CDR3 bases: TGTGCCAGCAGCGGCGTGAGCTTAACGTCTGCCTACGAGCAGTACTTC. The encoded protein is CASSGVSLTSAYEQYF.

This clonotype was seen only a few times. The chain uses TRBV5-5 and TRBJ1-4, with TRBD1 identical over 7 bases. The V gene's germline CDR1 is SGHKS and CDR2 YYEKEE (reference sequence). The CDR3 loop spans 15 amino acids. Germline trimming cut 0 bases from V and 5 bases from J; bases unmatched to any gene: 4. This chain's CDR3 is CASSLGGDRNEKLFF. The CDR3 DNA reads TGTGCCAGCAGCTTGGGGGGGGACAGAAATGAAAAACTGTTTTTT.